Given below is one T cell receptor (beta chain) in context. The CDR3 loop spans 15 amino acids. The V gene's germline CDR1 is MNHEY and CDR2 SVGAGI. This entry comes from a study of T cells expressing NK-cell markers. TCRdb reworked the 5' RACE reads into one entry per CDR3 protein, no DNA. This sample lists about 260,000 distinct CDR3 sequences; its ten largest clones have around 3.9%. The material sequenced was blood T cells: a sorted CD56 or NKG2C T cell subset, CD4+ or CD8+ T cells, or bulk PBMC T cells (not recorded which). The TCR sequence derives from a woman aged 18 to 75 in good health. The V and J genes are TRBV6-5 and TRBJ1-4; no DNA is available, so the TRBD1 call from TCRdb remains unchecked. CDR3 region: CASSYSDRAGEKLFF.